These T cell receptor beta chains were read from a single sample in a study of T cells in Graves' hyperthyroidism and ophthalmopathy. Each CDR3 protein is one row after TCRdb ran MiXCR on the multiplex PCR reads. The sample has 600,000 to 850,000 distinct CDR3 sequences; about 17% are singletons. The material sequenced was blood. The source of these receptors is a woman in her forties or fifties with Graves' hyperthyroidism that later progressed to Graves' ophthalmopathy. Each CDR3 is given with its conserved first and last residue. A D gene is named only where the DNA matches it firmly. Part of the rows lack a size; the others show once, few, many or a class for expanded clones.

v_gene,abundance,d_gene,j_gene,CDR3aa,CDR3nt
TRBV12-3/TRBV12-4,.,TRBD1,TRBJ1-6,CASSPEQGQGNSPLHF,TGTGCCAGCAGTCCAGAGCAGGGACAGGGGAATTCACCCCTCCACTTT
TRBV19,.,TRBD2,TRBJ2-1,CASRLAGLTEQFF,TGTGCCAGTAGACTAGCGGGTCTAACGGAGCAGTTCTTC
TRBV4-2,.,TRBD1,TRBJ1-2,CASSQVRTGRNKRYGYTF,TGTGCCAGCAGCCAAGTCCGGACAGGGAGGAATAAACGGTATGGCTACACCTTC
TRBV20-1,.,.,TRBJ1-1,CSASHPGTLNTEAFF,TGCAGTGCTAGCCACCCCGGGACATTGAACACTGAAGCTTTCTTT
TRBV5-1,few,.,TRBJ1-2,CASSQSVGNYGYTF,TGCGCCAGCAGTCAAAGTGTGGGTAACTATGGCTACACCTTC
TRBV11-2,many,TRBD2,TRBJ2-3,CASSPDRLAGGLADTQYF,TGTGCCAGCAGCCCGGACCGACTAGCGGGGGGGTTAGCAGATACGCAGTATTTT
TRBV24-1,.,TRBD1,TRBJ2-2,CATRRQGDTGELFF,TGTGCCACCAGGAGACAGGGGGACACCGGGGAGCTGTTTTTT
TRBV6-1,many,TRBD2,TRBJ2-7,CASSTPGLAGEQYF,TGTGCCAGCAGTACTCCGGGACTAGCTGGGGAGCAGTACTTC
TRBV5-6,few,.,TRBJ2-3,CASSPDLTPDTQYF,TGTGCCAGCAGCCCTGACTTAACTCCAGATACGCAGTATTTT
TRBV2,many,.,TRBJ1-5,CASRGGLGNQPQHF,TGTGCCAGCAGAGGGGGACTGGGTAATCAGCCCCAGCATTTT
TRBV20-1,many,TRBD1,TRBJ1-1,CSAPWQGGTEAFF,TGCAGTGCCCCCTGGCAGGGGGGGACTGAAGCTTTCTTT
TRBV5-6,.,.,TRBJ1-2,CASRTPSKGGDGYTF,TGTGCCAGCAGAACTCCTTCCAAGGGAGGGGATGGCTACACCTTC
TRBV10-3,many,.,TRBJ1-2,CAIRNHHLANYGYTF,TGTGCCATCAGGAATCACCATCTAGCTAACTATGGCTACACCTTC
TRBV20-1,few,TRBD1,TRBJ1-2,CSAKGDQGDHYGYTF,TGCAGTGCTAAGGGGGATCAGGGGGATCACTATGGCTACACCTTC
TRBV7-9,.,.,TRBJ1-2,CASSLEIKGYTF,TGTGCCAGCAGCTTAGAAATCAAGGGCTACACCTTC
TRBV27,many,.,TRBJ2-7,CASSPRSGVEQYF,TGTGCCAGCAGCCCACGGTCGGGGGTCGAGCAGTACTTC
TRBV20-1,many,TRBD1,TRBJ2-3,CSARDANGQGAKDTQYF,TGCAGTGCTAGAGATGCAAACGGACAGGGGGCGAAGGATACGCAGTATTTT
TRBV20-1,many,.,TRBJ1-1,CSANPSTWTEEAFF,TGCAGTGCAAATCCGAGTACTTGGACGGAAGAAGCTTTCTTT
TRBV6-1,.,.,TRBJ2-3,CASKRSLSTDTQYF,TGTGCCAGCAAGCGGTCCCTTAGCACAGATACGCAGTATTTT
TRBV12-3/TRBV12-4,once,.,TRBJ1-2,CASGLGSYGYTF,TGTGCCAGCGGTTTAGGTAGCTATGGCTACACCTTC
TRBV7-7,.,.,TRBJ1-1,CASSTSLNTEAFF,TGTGCTAGCAGTACCTCCCTGAACACTGAAGCTTTCTTT
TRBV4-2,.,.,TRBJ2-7,CASSQGADPEQYF,TGTGCCAGCAGCCAGGGCGCGGACCCCGAGCAGTACTTC
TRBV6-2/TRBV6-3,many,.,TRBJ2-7,CASIGPGGPHEQYF,TGTGCCAGCATAGGCCCAGGGGGGCCCCACGAGCAGTACTTC
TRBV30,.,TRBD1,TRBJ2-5,CAWSSGQGRNFGETQYF,TGTGCCTGGAGCTCAGGACAGGGACGTAATTTCGGAGAGACCCAGTACTTC
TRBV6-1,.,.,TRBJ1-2,CASSQSPGLNYGYTF,TGTGCCAGCAGTCAATCGCCGGGACTCAACTATGGCTACACCTTC
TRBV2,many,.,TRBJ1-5,CASRDTEDSNQPQHF,TGTGCCAGCAGGGATACAGAGGATAGCAATCAGCCCCAGCATTTT
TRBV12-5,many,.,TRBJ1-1,CASGLSPSGHLGGNTEAFF,TGTGCTAGTGGTTTGTCCCCCTCCGGACACCTGGGGGGGAACACTGAAGCTTTCTTT
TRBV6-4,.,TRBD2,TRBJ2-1,CASSELAGLKNEQFF,TGTGCCAGCAGTGAACTAGCGGGGTTGAAGAATGAGCAGTTCTTC
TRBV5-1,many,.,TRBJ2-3,CASIEDPGADTQYF,TGCGCCAGCATCGAAGACCCCGGGGCGGATACGCAGTATTTT
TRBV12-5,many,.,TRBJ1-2,CASGPGTGAHLLLNYGYTF,TGTGCTAGTGGTCCTGGAACCGGGGCACATCTCCTCCTTAACTATGGCTACACCTTC
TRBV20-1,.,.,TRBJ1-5,CSAPPQGYSNQTQHF,TGCAGTGCTCCACCCCAGGGTTATAGCAATCAGACCCAGCATTTT
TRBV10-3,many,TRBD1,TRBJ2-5,CAISEGQGASRWTQYF,TGTGCCATCAGTGAGGGACAGGGGGCGAGTAGGTGGACCCAGTACTTC
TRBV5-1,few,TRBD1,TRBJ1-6,CASSLVQGNSPLHF,TGCGCCAGCAGCTTGGTACAGGGGAATTCACCCCTCCACTTT
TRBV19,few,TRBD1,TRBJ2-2,CASSSGTGRRTGELFF,TGTGCCAGTAGTAGCGGGACAGGGCGAAGGACCGGGGAGCTGTTTTTT
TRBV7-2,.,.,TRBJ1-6,CASSLEVLTPLHF,TGTGCCAGCAGCTTAGAGGTCCTGACACCCCTCCACTTT
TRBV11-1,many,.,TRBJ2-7,CASSIGRVDEQYF,TGTGCCAGCAGCATCGGCAGGGTTGACGAGCAGTACTTC
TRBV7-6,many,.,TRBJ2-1,CASARRNSYNEQFF,TGTGCCAGCGCGCGGAGGAACTCCTACAATGAGCAGTTCTTC
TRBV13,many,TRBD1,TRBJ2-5,CASSFGQGPAETQYF,TGTGCCAGCAGCTTCGGACAGGGACCAGCAGAGACCCAGTACTTC
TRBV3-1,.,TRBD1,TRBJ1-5,CATGTGDKQPQHF,TGTGCCACAGGGACAGGGGATAAGCAGCCCCAGCATTTT
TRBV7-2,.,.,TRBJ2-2,CASSLRIYSAGFGELFF,TGTGCCAGCAGTCTTCGTATTTACTCGGCTGGTTTCGGGGAGCTGTTTTTT
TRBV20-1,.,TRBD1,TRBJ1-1,CSARWTGWNTEAFF,TGCAGTGCTAGGTGGACAGGCTGGAACACTGAAGCTTTCTTT
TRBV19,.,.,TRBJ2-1,CASSLSGDSYNEQFF,TGTGCCAGTAGTCTTAGCGGTGACTCCTACAATGAGCAGTTCTTC
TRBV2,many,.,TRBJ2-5,CATQGGVLQETQYF,TGTGCCACCCAGGGGGGGGTCCTACAAGAGACCCAGTACTTC
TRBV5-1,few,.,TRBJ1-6,CASSPDSYYNSPLHF,TGCGCCAGCAGCCCAGACAGCTACTATAATTCACCCCTCCACTTT
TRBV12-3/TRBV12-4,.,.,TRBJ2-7,CASSSVLGNEQYF,TGTGCCAGCAGCTCCGTTTTAGGTAACGAGCAGTACTTC
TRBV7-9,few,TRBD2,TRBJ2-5,CASSRGTSRETQYF,TGTGCCAGCAGCAGAGGGACTAGCCGGGAGACCCAGTACTTC
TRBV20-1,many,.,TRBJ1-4,CSARRIGDEKLFF,TGCAGTGCTCGTCGAATAGGGGATGAAAAACTGTTTTTT
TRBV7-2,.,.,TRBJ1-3,CASSLVAGSGNTIYF,TGTGCCAGCAGCTTAGTTGCTGGGTCTGGAAACACCATATATTTT
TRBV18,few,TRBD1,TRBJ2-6,CASSPRGGTGLSGANVLTF,TGTGCCAGCTCACCACGTGGGGGGACAGGCCTCTCCGGGGCCAACGTCCTGACTTTC
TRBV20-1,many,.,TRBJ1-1,CSARVPQGTEAFF,TGCAGTGCTAGAGTCCCTCAGGGCACTGAAGCTTTCTTT
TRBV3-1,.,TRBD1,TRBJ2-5,CANSRRTGAETQYF,TGTGCCAACAGCCGAAGGACAGGGGCCGAGACCCAGTACTTC
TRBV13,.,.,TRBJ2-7,CASSSSSDRYSYEQYF,TGTGCCAGCAGCTCCTCGTCTGACAGATACTCCTACGAGCAGTACTTC
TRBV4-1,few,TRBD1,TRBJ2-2,CASSQGQGMNTGELFF,TGCGCCAGCAGCCAAGGACAGGGGATGAACACCGGGGAGCTGTTTTTT
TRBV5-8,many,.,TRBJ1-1,CASSAVVAMNTEAFF,TGTGCCAGCAGCGCGGTTGTGGCGATGAACACTGAAGCTTTCTTT
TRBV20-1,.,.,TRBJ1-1,CSARSHRETEAFF,TGCAGTGCTAGGTCTCACCGGGAGACTGAAGCTTTCTTT